The T cell receptor (beta chain) under discussion was sequenced for a study of T-cell reconstitution after alpha-beta-depleted transplantation in children. Study-wide results and caveats: Diversity and T-cell counts at one year after transplant derived mostly from new T cells. TCRbeta diversity was high at day 60 in some patients (a result of surviving recipient T cells and thymic progenitors).

For this clonotype: Its cognate antigen is unknown.

Unique molecular identifiers were incorporated during preparation of the TCRbeta library. In TCRdb, the PCR reads were re-called with MiXCR into one record per CDR3 protein. Among 200,000 to 300,000 distinct CDR3 sequences listed, roughly a quarter were seen once. The material was PBMCs, obtained before TCRalphabeta/CD19-depleted stem cell transplant. This TCR was recovered from a girl under 10 years old with Fanconi anemia, due to receive a stem cell transplant.

The CDR3 region has the DNA TGCGCCAGCAGCTTGGGGGGAACCGGGTCAAGACTCACCGGGGAGCTGTTTTTT. It specifies CASSLGGTGSRLTGELFF. The rearrangement links TRBV5-1 to TRBJ2-2, with D uncertain. There are 18 residues in the CDR3. The V end was cut by 0 bases, the J end by 4 bases, with 19 bases between. Per the germline V gene, CDR1 is SGHRS and CDR2 is YFSETQ.